One sample yielded the 18 T cell receptor beta chains listed below, sequenced in a study of T cell therapy after organ transplantation. The method was immunoSEQ multiplex PCR; TCRdb's version includes in-frame clones alone and lacks a portion of them. The data contain nearly 20,000 clones, about four fifths of them singletons. Time point here: 4-8 weeks after completion of therapy. Their cognate antigens are unknown. The sequencing used CD8+ T cells from blood, collected after autologous CMV-specific T cell therapy. The source is a human patient who had received a solid organ transplant and had CMV disease. Some T cells may have come from the graft donor.

The chain carries TRBV13 and TRBJ1-1, with D maybe TRBD1 (5 bases). The CDR3 loop spans 13 amino acids. V dropped 0 bases and J dropped 3 bases, with 5 bases sitting between them. Germline-derived CDR1 and CDR2 are PRHDT and FYEKMQ (reference sequence). This CDR3 is CASSLGGDTEAFF. The CDR3 nucleotides are TGTGCCAGCAGCTTAGGAGGGGACACTGAAGCTTTCTTT.

This chain connects TRBV7-8 to TRBJ2-2, with 11 bases that match TRBD1. The CDR3 spans 17 residues. CDR1 and CDR2 from the germline V gene are SGHVS and FQNEAQ. V gave up 5 bases and J gave up 6 bases; unmatched junction bases: 11. CDR3 region: CASSPLRTGGGPGELFF. CDR3 coding DNA: TGTGCCAGCAGCCCGCTTAGGACAGGGGGCGGTCCCGGGGAGCTGTTTTTT.

With respect to this clone: At one of its ends the junction is not consistent with the germline gene, which may arise from a read error. The chain combines TRBV6-4 with TRBJ1-1; D ambiguous. CDR3 length equals 13 residues. Germline V gene lookup returns CDR1 MRHNA and CDR2 SNTAGT. In DNA, the CDR3 is TGTGCCAGCAGCGACTCGGAAGGGACTGAAGCTTTCTTT. Its translation: CASSDSEGTEAFF.

The rearrangement uses TRBV10-2 and TRBJ2-3; a weak D match, TRBD2 (6 bases). V was trimmed by 3 bases and J by 5 bases, leaving 12 bases between them. CDR3 length: 14 residues. Germline V gives CDR1 WSHSY, CDR2 SAAADI. The CDR3, as DNA: TGCGCCAGCAGTGATCTTCTAGCGTTAGATACGCAGTATTTT. Amino acids: CASSDLLALDTQYF.

The chain is built from TRBV16 and TRBJ2-1; 7 nucleotides align to TRBD2. CDR1 is KGHSY, CDR2 FQNENV, per germline. This CDR3 has 12 amino acids. After removal of 4 bases from V and 8 bases from J, the junction contained 2 bases not matched to a gene. CDR3 sequence: CASSPGGDEQFF. In DNA, the CDR3 is TGTGCCAGCAGCCCTGGGGGGGATGAGCAGTTCTTC.

This clone was counted only a few times. The rearrangement uses TRBV29-1 and TRBJ1-1, with D unresolved. Germline V gene lookup returns CDR1 SQVTM and CDR2 ANQGSEA. The CDR3 is made up of 13 amino acids. The V end was cut by 4 bases, the J end by 3 bases, with 12 bases between. The CDR3 bases are TGCAGCGTTGTGCGGGAGGCCGACACTGAAGCTTTCTTT. Translation gives CSVVREADTEAFF.

V and J are TRBV5-1 and TRBJ2-2; 7 bases line up with TRBD2. V dropped 4 bases and J dropped 3; count of bases not matched to a gene: 6. The germline V gene encodes CDR1 SGHRS and CDR2 YFSETQ. This CDR3 comprises 15 residues. The CDR3 nucleotides read TGCGCCAGCAGCATGGGACTACAATACACCGGGGAGCTGTTTTTT. It codes for CASSMGLQYTGELFF.

This chain connects TRBV5-4 to TRBJ2-5, with TRBD2 matching 10 bases. J was trimmed by 3 bases and V by 4 bases; bases with no gene match: 6. The length of the CDR3 is 15 residues. Per germline, CDR1 SGHNT and CDR2 YYREEE (reference sequence). CDR3: CASSELAGHKETQYF. The CDR3 coding sequence is TGTGCCAGCAGCGAACTAGCGGGGCATAAAGAGACCCAGTACTTC.

The chain employs TRBV6-4 and TRBJ2-3, with D unresolved. The CDR3 extends over 15 amino acids. Looked up from germline, CDR1 is MRHNA and CDR2 is SNTAGT. Deletions cut 0 bases from V and 2 bases from J, with 9 bases between. The CDR3 DNA follows: TGTGCCAGCAGTGACTCTTTGGGCTCCACAGATACGCAGTATTTT. Amino acid sequence: CASSDSLGSTDTQYF.

V usage is TRBV11-1 and J usage is TRBJ2-7, with 9 bases matching TRBD1. Germline V lookup: CDR1 SGHAT, CDR2 FQDESV (reference sequence). The CDR3 totals 14 residues. The V segment lost 5 bases and the J segment 6 bases; nucleotides outside the gene matches: 8. CDR3 coding DNA: TGTGCCAGCAGCCCGGGGACAGGGTTGGCCGAGCAGTACTTC. This encodes CASSPGTGLAEQYF.

The V gene is TRBV7-3, the J gene TRBJ1-1; D might be TRBD1 (5 bases). V lost 8 bases to trimming and J lost 2 bases, with 9 bases between them. Germline V lookup: CDR1 SGHTA, CDR2 FQGTGA. The length of the CDR3 is 12 residues. The CDR3 spells CASGADNTEAFF. DNA of the CDR3: TGTGCCAGCGGGGCAGACAACACTGAAGCTTTCTTT.

The chain couples TRBV23-1 to TRBJ2-3; no clear D. TRBV23-1 belongs to the ORF category, with a function that is uncertain. The CDR3 loop spans 14 amino acids. The V and J ends lost 6 bases and 5 bases respectively, with 15 bases between them. CDR3 in DNA: TGCGCCAGCAGGGTTGTGATAGCTGGAGATACGCAGTATTTT. It translates to CASRVVIAGDTQYF.

This clone was observed a few times. J is TRBJ1-1 and V is TRBV9; D remains ambiguous. CDR3 length: 14 residues. Germline V lookup: CDR1 SGDLS, CDR2 YYNGEE. Trimming took 0 bases from V and 3 from J, leaving 9 bases between them. CDR3 bases: TGTGCCAGCAGCGTAGGCCCCGCCGACACTGAAGCTTTCTTT. It translates to CASSVGPADTEAFF. Full variable domain (rest looked up from reference TRBV9 and TRBJ1-1): DSGVTQTPKHLITATGQRVTLRCSPRSGDLSVYWYQQSLDQGLQFLIQYYNGEERAKGNILERFSAQQFPDLHSELNLSSLELGDSALYFCASSVGPADTEAFFGQGTRLTVV.

The V gene is TRBV13, the J gene TRBJ1-1; D call uncertain. V lost 5 bases and J lost 0, with 10 bases in between. The CDR3 consists of 14 residues. CDR1 and CDR2 (germline): PRHDT, FYEKMQ (reference sequence). Here the CDR3 DNA reads TGTGCCAGCAGCCCCGAGAGGGTGAACACTGAAGCTTTCTTT. The encoded protein is CASSPERVNTEAFF.

The chain couples TRBV5-4 to TRBJ1-1, with unresolved D. The CDR3 consists of 13 residues. Germline V gives CDR1 SGHNT, CDR2 YYREEE (reference sequence). V was trimmed by 1 base and J by 1 base, leaving 5 bases between them. CDR3 sequence: CASSLTENTEAFF. In nucleotides, the CDR3 is TGTGCCAGCAGCTTGACGGAGAACACTGAAGCTTTCTTT.

V and J are TRBV7-9 and TRBJ2-7; 7 bases line up with TRBD1. There are 19 residues in the CDR3. From germline, CDR1 is SEHNR and CDR2 FQNEAQ (reference sequence). V lost 7 bases, J lost 4 bases, and 25 bases stayed unmatched. For the CDR3, the DNA is TGTGCCAGCACCTCCATACCAGGGGGTACAGGGCCAGAAGAGTACGAGCAGTACTTC. Translation: CASTSIPGGTGPEEYEQYF.

V and J are TRBV27 and TRBJ2-7; D assignment may be TRBD1 or TRBD2 (5 bases each). The CDR3 spans 14 residues. V was shortened by 3 bases and J by 4 bases, with 13 bases between the two germline ends. Per the germline V gene, CDR1 is MNHEY and CDR2 is SMNVEV (reference sequence). CDR3 sequence: CASSFGTEGYEQYF. The CDR3 DNA sequence: TGTGCCAGCAGTTTTGGGACCGAGGGGTACGAGCAGTACTTC.

The chain joins TRBV6-5 to TRBJ1-1; weak D call: TRBD1 (5 bases). The V gene's germline CDR1 is MNHEY and CDR2 SVGAGI. The CDR3 extends over 14 amino acids. V lost 2 bases and J lost 6, with 13 bases in between. The chain's CDR3 is CASSYGVRGPEAFF. The CDR3 bases are TGTGCCAGCAGTTACGGGGTTCGGGGACCTGAAGCTTTCTTT.